What follows are 32 T cell receptor beta chains derived from one specimen sequenced in a study of T cell repertoires in cytomegalovirus infection. TCRdb redid the calling of the reads with MiXCR, one entry per CDR3 protein. Here the sample spans some 400,000 distinct CDR3 sequences, under 40% being singletons. Sequenced input: PBMCs. The receptors were gathered from a human donor in good health (CMV status not recorded). Some clones in this sample may be carry-over from other donors' samples.

The CDR3 protein is CASSLGGSPRETQYF. CDR3 sequence (DNA): TGCGCCAGCAGCTTGGGTGGGTCTCCACGGGAGACCCAGTACTTC. This chain uses TRBV5-1 with TRBJ2-5; unclear D gene. The CDR3 loop spans 15 amino acids. Germline CDR1 and CDR2: SGHRS and YFSETQ. Trimming left V 0 bases short and J 5 bases short, with 14 bases between.

This clonotype was observed a handful of times. The chain couples TRBV6-5 to TRBJ2-5; 11 bases match TRBD2. Germline loops: CDR1 MNHEY, CDR2 SVGAGI. This CDR3 region has 16 residues. The trim removed 2 bases at V and 2 bases at J, leaving 4 bases unmatched. The CDR3 region has the DNA TGTGCCAGCAGTTACGCACTAGCGGGGGTACAAGAGACCCAGTACTTC. It encodes CASSYALAGVQETQYF.

This clonotype was observed a few times. The gene calls are TRBV11-3 and TRBJ1-5, with D possibly TRBD1 on 5 matching bases. This CDR3 spans 12 amino acids. From germline, CDR1 is SGHNT and CDR2 YENEEA. V was pared by 4 bases and J by 12 bases, with 13 bases between. CDR3 in DNA: TGTGCCAGCAGCTCATTCCCAGGGCGCCAGCATTTT. It encodes CASSSFPGRQHF. Supplemented by reference TRBV11-3 and TRBJ1-5, the full variable domain reads EAGVVQSPRYKIIEKKQPVAFWCNPISGHNTLYWYLQNLGQGPELLIRYENEEAVDDSQLPKDRFSAERLKGVDSTLKIQPAELGDSAVYLCASSSFPGRQHFGDGTRLSIL.

This clonotype occurred a few times. This chain joins TRBV7-8 and TRBJ2-3; 11 bases are a match to TRBD2. Germline V gene sequence: CDR1 SGHVS, CDR2 FQNEAQ. The CDR3 sequence is 19 residues long. The J segment lost 0 bases and the V segment lost 1 base, leaving 9 bases of the junction unmatched. CDR3 sequence: CASSLGVAGGDVSTDTQYF. The CDR3 coding sequence is TGTGCCAGCAGCTTAGGCGTAGCGGGGGGGGACGTTAGCACAGATACGCAGTATTTT.

This clonotype was seen ten or more times. J is TRBJ1-5 and V is TRBV19; D unresolved. The CDR3 runs 16 residues. Trimming removed 1 base at V and 2 bases at J, with 12 bases between. The germline V gene encodes CDR1 LNHDA and CDR2 SQIVND (reference sequence). The chain's CDR3 is CASSIGDRSGNQPQHF. Written as DNA, the CDR3 is TGTGCCAGTAGTATAGGTGATAGATCGGGCAATCAGCCCCAGCATTTT. Together with reference TRBV19 and TRBJ1-5, the CDR3 gives the full variable domain: DGGITQSPKYLFRKEGQNVTLSCEQNLNHDAMYWYRQDPGQGLRLIYYSQIVNDFQKGDIAEGYSVSREKKESFPLTVTSAQKNPTAFYLCASSIGDRSGNQPQHFGDGTRLSIL.

The chain has TRBV5-1 and TRBJ1-1; tentative D call: TRBD1 (6 bases). V was trimmed by 4 bases and J by 7 bases, leaving 17 bases between them. Germline loops: CDR1 SGHRS, CDR2 YFSETQ. The CDR3 sequence is 14 residues long. DNA for the CDR3: TGCGCCAGCAGCCTAACAGGGATAGGCTATGAAGCTTTCTTT. Protein sequence: CASSLTGIGYEAFF. Complete variable domain (other parts from reference TRBV5-1 and TRBJ1-1): KAGVTQTPRYLIKTRGQQVTLSCSPISGHRSVSWYQQTPGQGLQFLFEYFSETQRNKGNFPGRFSGRQFSNSRSEMNVSTLELGDSALYLCASSLTGIGYEAFFGQGTRLTVV.

This clonotype has at least ten counts. The V gene is TRBV4-1, the J gene TRBJ1-4, with D maybe TRBD1 (5 bases). This CDR3 is built from 16 residues. V gave up 2 bases and J gave up 1 base, with 11 bases separating them. CDR1 MGHRA and CDR2 YSYEKL come from the germline V gene. CDR3 sequence: CASSQIRGKTNEKLFF. As DNA, the CDR3 is TGCGCCAGCAGCCAAATACGGGGGAAAACTAATGAAAAACTGTTTTTT.

This clonotype was counted a few times. V and J are TRBV20-1 and TRBJ1-6; TRBD1 might be the D (6 bases). The length of the CDR3 is 19 residues. V was clipped by 0 bases and J by 2 bases, with 20 bases between them. Germline assignment: CDR1 DFQATT and CDR2 SNEGSKA (reference sequence). The CDR3 region is CSAREGAGGGLTYNSPLHF. The CDR3 bases are TGCAGTGCTAGAGAGGGGGCCGGGGGGGGGCTGACCTATAATTCACCCCTCCACTTT.

The chain employs TRBV19 and TRBJ2-1; 9 bases fit TRBD1. The CDR3 extends over 16 amino acids. CDR1 is LNHDA and CDR2 is SQIVND in the germline V gene (reference sequence). Losses at the gene ends were 4 bases for V and 5 bases for J; bases not matched to a gene: 9. The CDR3 loop is CASSTPGTGTHNEQFF. CDR3 coding DNA: TGTGCCAGTAGTACGCCCGGGACAGGGACCCACAATGAGCAGTTCTTC.

The gene calls are TRBV4-1 and TRBJ2-3, with 11 bases fitting TRBD2. The V gene's germline CDR1 is MGHRA and CDR2 YSYEKL. The J segment lost 8 bases and the V segment lost 4 bases, leaving 14 bases of the junction unmatched. The CDR3 loop spans 17 amino acids. CDR3 coding DNA: TGCGCCAGCAGCCCAGAAGGGTCTAGCGGGGGGTGGGGTACGCAGTATTTT. Protein product: CASSPEGSSGGWGTQYF.

The chain joins TRBV6-8 to TRBJ2-1; D is possibly TRBD2 (6 bases). Germline CDR1 and CDR2: MNHGY and SAAAGT. The ends were cut back, 7 bases at V and 4 bases at J, with 11 bases in the middle. The CDR3 has 13 residues. CDR3 bases: TGTGCCAGCACCCGCGGGGCTTACAATGAGCAGTTCTTC. Translated: CASTRGAYNEQFF.

This clonotype has ten or more counts. The rearrangement joins TRBV7-9 to TRBJ2-1; TRBD2 might be the D (5 bases). Between the trimmed V and J ends, which lost 1 base and 9 bases, there was a span of 13 bases. The CDR3 is made up of 14 amino acids. CDR1 and CDR2 from the germline V gene are SEHNR and FQNEAQ (reference sequence). The CDR3 here is CASSLVGRETEQFF. In DNA form, the CDR3 reads TGTGCCAGCAGCTTAGTAGGCCGGGAAACTGAGCAGTTCTTC.

V usage is TRBV24-1 and J usage is TRBJ1-4; a possible D gene is TRBD1 (5 bases). CDR3 length equals 16 residues. Trimming pared 7 bases from V and 2 bases from J, leaving 16 bases between. In germline, CDR1 is KGHDR, CDR2 SFDVKD. CDR3 sequence reads: CATRRPGADTNEKLFF. The CDR3 coding sequence is TGTGCCACCAGGCGGCCTGGGGCAGATACTAATGAAAAACTGTTTTTT.

The V and J genes are TRBV28 and TRBJ1-2, with D possibly matching TRBD1 (6 bases). Germline CDR1 is MDHEN and CDR2 is SYDVKM. V lost 5 bases, J lost 6 bases, and 13 bases lay in between. This CDR3 contains 13 residues. As DNA, the CDR3 is TGTGCCAGCAGTCCAGGGGACACACATGGCTACACCTTC. This codes for CASSPGDTHGYTF.

This clonotype was detected many times. The chain uses TRBV10-3 and TRBJ2-1, with a tentative D call TRBD1 (5 bases). The CDR3 totals 14 residues. The germline V gene encodes CDR1 ENHRY and CDR2 SYGVKD. Trimming took off 10 bases at V and 5 bases at J, with 18 bases between the two ends. The CDR3 nucleotides read TGTGCCACAGGGATCGCCTCTGGGGACAATGAGCAGTTCTTC. Translating it yields CATGIASGDNEQFF.

The table lists this clonotype with a few counts. This chain joins TRBV19 and TRBJ2-1; D possibly corresponds to TRBD2 (5 bases). The CDR3 length is 14 residues. Germline V CDR1 and CDR2: LNHDA, SQIVND (reference sequence). V lost 5 bases, J lost 8 bases, and 16 bases lay in between. The CDR3 DNA reads TGTGCCAGTAGTTCCGAGGGCGTTAGCGATGAGCAGTTCTTC. Protein sequence: CASSSEGVSDEQFF.

This chain joins TRBV19 and TRBJ1-1; D gene ambiguous. V lost 0 bases and J lost 0, with 8 bases in between. Germline values: CDR1 LNHDA, CDR2 SQIVND (reference sequence). CDR3 length: 15 residues. The CDR3 loop reads CASSIDPRMNTEAFF. The CDR3, as DNA: TGTGCCAGTAGTATAGACCCTCGAATGAACACTGAAGCTTTCTTT. Full variable domain (missing parts from reference TRBV19 and TRBJ1-1): DGGITQSPKYLFRKEGQNVTLSCEQNLNHDAMYWYRQDPGQGLRLIYYSQIVNDFQKGDIAEGYSVSREKKESFPLTVTSAQKNPTAFYLCASSIDPRMNTEAFFGQGTRLTVV.

This clonotype was seen ten or more times. The chain uses TRBV7-2 and TRBJ1-5; no firm D call. This CDR3 contains 16 residues. V was cut by 5 bases and J by 0 bases, with 14 bases left in between. CDR1 is SGHTA, CDR2 FQGNSA, per germline. The CDR3 is CASSADGRHSNQPQHF. The DNA for the CDR3 is TGTGCCAGCAGCGCCGACGGGAGGCATAGCAATCAGCCCCAGCATTTT.

The chain couples TRBV5-5 to TRBJ2-6; 7 nucleotides match TRBD2. The CDR3 covers 16 residues. J lost 4 bases, V lost 0 bases, and 4 bases had no gene match. Germline loops: CDR1 SGHKS, CDR2 YYEKEE (reference sequence). The CDR3 nucleotides read TGTGCCAGCAGCTTGGCCGCGGGGGTCGGGGCCAACGTCCTGACTTTC. Amino acid sequence: CASSLAAGVGANVLTF.

CDR3 amino acids: CASSDFVTGVAYF. The CDR3 DNA is TGTGCCAGCAGCGACTTCGTCACAGGGGTTGCGTACTTC. V is TRBV6-1 and J is TRBJ2-5; TRBD1 agrees at 7 bases. Germline lookup yields CDR1 MNHNS and CDR2 SASEGT. The J segment lost 13 bases and the V segment lost 6 bases, leaving 14 bases of the junction unmatched. This CDR3 is built from 13 residues.

The chain couples TRBV19 to TRBJ2-2; D call uncertain. The CDR3 totals 14 residues. Trimming removed 9 bases at V and 0 bases at J, with 11 bases between. Germline-derived CDR1 and CDR2 are LNHDA and SQIVND (reference sequence). CDR3 amino acids: CASNGLSNTGELFF. The CDR3 coding sequence is TGTGCCAGCAATGGCCTATCGAACACCGGGGAGCTGTTTTTT. The entire variable domain, with the rest obtained from reference TRBV19 and TRBJ2-2, is as follows: DGGITQSPKYLFRKEGQNVTLSCEQNLNHDAMYWYRQDPGQGLRLIYYSQIVNDFQKGDIAEGYSVSREKKESFPLTVTSAQKNPTAFYLCASNGLSNTGELFFGEGSRLTVL.

The chain joins TRBV11-1 to TRBJ1-1; 8 bases line up with TRBD1. The V gene's germline CDR1 is SGHAT and CDR2 FQDESV (reference sequence). The junction had 8 bases not matched to a gene; V was cut back by 5 bases and J by 3 bases. The CDR3 is 15 amino acids. The CDR3 spells CASSHGDRTHTEAFF. The CDR3 DNA is TGTGCCAGCAGCCACGGGGACAGGACTCACACTGAAGCTTTCTTT.

This sequence joins TRBV7-8 and TRBJ2-7; 8 nucleotides match TRBD1. V was pared by 1 base and J by 3 bases, with 5 bases of the junction left unmatched. Germline lookup yields CDR1 SGHVS and CDR2 FQNEAQ. The CDR3 extends over 15 amino acids. The chain's CDR3 is CASSLERTGFYEQYF. CDR3 coding DNA: TGTGCCAGCAGCTTAGAAAGGACAGGGTTCTACGAGCAGTACTTC.

The chain recombines TRBV5-6 with TRBJ2-5; D possibly uses TRBD1 or TRBD2 (6 bases each). The V gene's germline CDR1 is SGHDT and CDR2 YYEEEE. The CDR3 has 15 residues. V was cut by 4 bases and J by 4 bases, with 17 bases left in between. DNA for the CDR3: TGTGCCAGCAGCATTGCTGGTGGAGGGGGAGAGACCCAGTACTTC. Translation gives CASSIAGGGGETQYF. The entire variable domain, with the rest obtained from reference TRBV5-6 and TRBJ2-5, is as follows: DAGVTQSPTHLIKTRGQQVTLRCSPKSGHDTVSWYQQALGQGPQFIFQYYEEEERQRGNFPDRFSGHQFPNYSSELNVNALLLGDSALYLCASSIAGGGGETQYFGPGTRLLVL.

The genes are TRBV28 and TRBJ1-4; D is ambiguous. The length of the CDR3 is 13 residues. Germline V gene sequence: CDR1 MDHEN, CDR2 SYDVKM. Deletions cut 8 bases from V and 8 bases from J, with 15 bases between. CDR3 residues: CASGWAIEEKLFF. CDR3 nucleotide sequence: TGTGCCAGCGGGTGGGCGATCGAGGAAAAACTGTTTTTT.

DNA of the CDR3: TGTGCCAGCAGCACGGGACAGAGCCTAAAACAAGCTTTCTTT. This sequence encodes CASSTGQSLKQAFF. This chain uses TRBV5-4 with TRBJ1-1, with 7 bases that match TRBD1. Trimming at V came to 4 bases and at J to 9 bases, leaving 12 bases not matched to a gene. Germline V gene data show CDR1 as SGHNT and CDR2 as YYREEE (reference sequence). CDR3 length equals 14 residues.

In regard to this clonotype: This may stem from a read error, because a much larger clone lies one nucleotide away. The rearrangement joins TRBV7-8 to TRBJ2-2; 11 nucleotides agree with TRBD2. Germline lookup yields CDR1 SGHVS and CDR2 FQNEAQ. With 3 bases clipped from V and 5 bases from J, the junction kept 5 bases outside the gene matches. CDR3 length equals 16 residues. In nucleotides, the CDR3 is TGTGCCAGCAGCTTCAATAGCGGGGGGGCGACCGGGGAGCTGTTTTTT. Translated, it gives CASSFNSGGATGELFF.

This clonotype appeared a few times. This chain uses TRBV7-2 with TRBJ2-7; the D gene is possibly TRBD2 (5 bases). V lost 7 bases to trimming and J lost 3 bases, with 16 bases between them. Germline values: CDR1 SGHTA, CDR2 FQGNSA. The CDR3 is 14 amino acids. The CDR3 loop is CASTLPLRDYEQYF. The CDR3 DNA follows: TGTGCCAGCACCCTACCTCTACGGGACTACGAGCAGTACTTC.

This clonotype was seen more than once but under ten times. V usage is TRBV30 and J usage is TRBJ1-4; unclear D gene. The CDR3 totals 13 residues. Looked up from germline, CDR1 is GTSNPN and CDR2 is SVGIG (reference sequence). Trimming removed 3 bases from V and 6 bases from J, with 11 bases in between. The CDR3 nucleotides read TGTGCCTGGAGCCAGAGAAGGGATGAAAAACTGTTTTTT. It is translated as CAWSQRRDEKLFF.

The chain recombines TRBV4-1 with TRBJ1-5, with D possibly TRBD1 on 5 matching bases. Germline V gene data show CDR1 as MGHRA and CDR2 as YSYEKL. V was pared by 0 bases and J by 1 base, with 7 bases between. The CDR3 length is 15 residues. The CDR3 reads CASSQDGTSNQPQHF. The CDR3 region has the DNA TGCGCCAGCAGCCAAGACGGGACCAGCAATCAGCCCCAGCATTTT.

Comment on this clonotype: One end of the junction does not line up with germline, which may come from a read error. The J gene is TRBJ1-1, the V gene TRBV6-8; no clear D gene. Germline V gene sequence: CDR1 MNHGY, CDR2 SAAAGT. CDR3 length equals 18 residues. As DNA, the CDR3 is TGTGCCATCAGTTACTCGACTTCGCCGTTGGTAATGAACACTGAAGCTTTCTTT. Residues: CAISYSTSPLVMNTEAFF.

The CDR3 nucleotides read TGTGCCAGCTCACCGGTCGGGGAGAACGAGCAGTACTTC. Its translation: CASSPVGENEQYF. The rearrangement links TRBV18 to TRBJ2-7; tentative D call: TRBD2 (5 bases). V lost 3 bases and J 5 bases, leaving 11 bases between the germline ends. CDR1 and CDR2 from the germline V gene are KGHSH and LQKENI. The length of the CDR3 is 13 residues.